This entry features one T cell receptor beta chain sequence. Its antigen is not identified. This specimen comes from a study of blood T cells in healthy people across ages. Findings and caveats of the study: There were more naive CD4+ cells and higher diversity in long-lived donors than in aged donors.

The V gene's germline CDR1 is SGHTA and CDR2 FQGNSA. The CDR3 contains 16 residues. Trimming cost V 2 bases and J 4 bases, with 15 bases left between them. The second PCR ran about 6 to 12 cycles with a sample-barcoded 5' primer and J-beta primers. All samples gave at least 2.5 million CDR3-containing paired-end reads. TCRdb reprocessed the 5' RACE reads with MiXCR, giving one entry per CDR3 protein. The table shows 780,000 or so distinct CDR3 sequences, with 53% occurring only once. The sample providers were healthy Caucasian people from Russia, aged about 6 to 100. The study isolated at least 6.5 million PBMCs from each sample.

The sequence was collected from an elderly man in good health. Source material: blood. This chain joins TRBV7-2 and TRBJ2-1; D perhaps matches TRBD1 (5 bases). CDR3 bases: TGTGCCAGCAGCTTACATATGGCCCCAGGGTACAATGAGCAGTTCTTC. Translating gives CASSLHMAPGYNEQFF.